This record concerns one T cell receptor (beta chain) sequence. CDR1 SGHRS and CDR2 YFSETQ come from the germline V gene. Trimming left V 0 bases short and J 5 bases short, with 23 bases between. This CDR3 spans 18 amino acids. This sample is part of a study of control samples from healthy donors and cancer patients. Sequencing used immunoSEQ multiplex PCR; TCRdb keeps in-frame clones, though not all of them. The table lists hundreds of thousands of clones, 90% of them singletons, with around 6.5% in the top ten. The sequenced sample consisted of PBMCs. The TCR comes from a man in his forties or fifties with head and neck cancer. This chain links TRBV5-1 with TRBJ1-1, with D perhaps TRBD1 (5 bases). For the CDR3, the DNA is TGCGCCAGCAGCTTGGGTGGCAGGGACCCCAAAAGGGGAACTGAAGCTTTCTTT. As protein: CASSLGGRDPKRGTEAFF.